The clone carrying this T cell receptor beta chain was found once. Clones were sequenced by immunoSEQ multiplex PCR, and TCRdb holds only the in-frame ones, with some missing. The sample shows 650,000 to 950,000 clones, 80% to 90% of them seen only once. The source of the sample is a study of shared T cell receptors in the human thymus. The CDR3 length is 14 residues. V lost 6 bases and J lost 2; bases outside the gene matches: 5. The germline V gene encodes CDR1 SNHLY and CDR2 FYNNEI. In addition, the sample was reused for a study of human thymus T cells. That report adds: Corrective cardiac surgery supplied the resected thymus tissue. Seemingly biased V and J gene usage marked thymic and blood repertoires.

The sequence came from a girl less than two years old with a congenital heart defect. V is TRBV2 and J is TRBJ2-7, with 9 nucleotides matching TRBD2. Sequencing was carried out using thymocytes. The CDR3 protein is CASRGLAGTYEQYF. In DNA form, the CDR3 reads TGTGCCAGCAGGGGGCTAGCGGGGACCTACGAGCAGTACTTC.